This T cell receptor beta chain was identified in a study of cytomegalovirus exposure and HLA in healthy donors (dated by TCRdb to the late 2010s). The study in broad terms: In an earlier analysis of several hundred of the donors, 250 to 350 Gb of sequence data and 117 million unique TCR beta sequences from roughly 180 million T cells were reported. In a later genetic analysis, genome-wide SNP genotypes for about 60% of the 666 donors were used, and that subset was treated as a discovery cohort. Of the 398 genotyped donors, approximately 81% were placed in the genetic ancestry cluster associated with self-reported Caucasian donors. Approximately 330 gigabases of sequencing data and roughly 80 million unique TCR sequences made up an early release that covered nearly 650 HLA-typed donors. The study aimed to test whether signatures of past pathogen exposure could be identified by cataloging public T cell receptors. All discovery cohort repertoires had been generated on a single sequencing platform. A few DR-DQ haplotypes were treated as single units for association and clustering because of strong linkage in the cohort. An earlier analysis of approximately 580 of the donors used high-throughput TCR beta sequencing to judge whether each TCR beta V gene segment behaved as functional or pseudogenic. The study profiled the T cell repertoires of 500 to 800 subjects by immunosequencing and related them to cytomegalovirus serostatus. Typing coverage varied by locus: about 620-630 donors for A, B, C, DRB1 and DQB1; approximately 500 for DQA1; around 610 for DPA1; 450 to 480 for DPB1. In the later analysis, no new phenotypic data were used to find candidate immune exposures; instead, reliance was placed on TCR beta sequences and their occurrence across donors. Class I and class II HLA loci were covered by the typing at four-digit resolution. A separate validation cohort of roughly 130 different subjects was used in addition to the roughly 700-subject first cohort. Donor age, sex, ethnicity and CMV serostatus were collected together with the repertoire data. The study combined high-throughput TCR immunosequencing, statistical association of individual TCRs with disease status, and machine learning to predict cytomegalovirus infection status. On average, 235,054 unique TCR beta nucleotide sequences were sequenced per donor among about 400 genotyped donors of the cohort, with about 19% of those sequences being non-productive. A later analysis re-examined previously published TCR beta repertoires from more than 650 donors and added high-resolution HLA genotyping to investigate patterns of TCR occurrence.

On this clone itself: Its antigen is unknown. Base qualities were left out, and no much larger clone turns up one base away.

What the authors observed across the whole study: When HLA alleles, especially DR and DQ, strongly co-occurred, TCR associations were difficult to assign to individual alleles. Because some donors lacked HLA typing at each locus, the association tests relied only on the typed subset. For the cohort, immune exposure information was limited to CMV serostatus. A later analysis found that TCR association rates varied across HLA loci, with DRB1 alleles showing the most associated TCRs and HLA-C alleles the fewest. A later analysis reported that several top co-occurrence clusters appeared linked to parvovirus B19, influenza, CMV and Epstein-Barr virus. The study gave a list of some 150 TCR beta chains associated with cytomegalovirus. According to a later genetic analysis, donors in an Asian-associated ancestry cluster had fewer N-insertions in productive TCRs than the roughly 660-donor mean. A further reported finding was that TCR beta sequences accurately predicted the HLA-A and HLA-B alleles for most subjects in the first cohort. A few of the identified cytomegalovirus-associated TCR beta chains were confirmed in vitro to be specific for cytomegalovirus antigens. Compared with equally common non-associated chains, HLA-associated TCR beta chains in a later analysis were more clonally expanded and had lower generation probabilities. Because counts were too low, 15 to 20 rarely observed V segments, including chromosome 9 orphons, were excluded from the earlier analysis of some 540 of the donors. A later analysis found that most CMV-associated TCR beta chains appeared HLA-restricted, with HLA associations seemingly driven largely by CMV exposure. In this cohort, only TCR beta chains were sequenced, and detectable features were limited by the absence of alpha or paired-chain data. Broadly in line with IMGT annotations, most TCR beta V segments showed up in productive rearrangements about 87% or about 30% of the time in an earlier analysis of a few hundred of the donors. Specific HLA alleles were associated with 15,000 to 20,000 TCR beta sequences at a false discovery rate of 0.05 in a later analysis. The authors suggested that the approach could potentially be generalized to other disease states and immunological phenotypes. In both the original and validation cohorts, the classifier was reported to diagnose cytomegalovirus status with high specificity and sensitivity. While some public TCRs were present in many individuals, most TCR sequences turned up only very rarely across donors. Sequencing depth was assumed to be roughly uniform across donors in the presence/absence analyses, though that assumption may not hold. In a later genetic analysis, a missense DCLRE1C variant was associated with V-gene and J-gene trimming of TCR beta chains, and the association was replicated in an independent cohort. Linkage disequilibrium might explain the correlated functional status among segregating V segments, but an unknown experimental factor could not be excluded. The sequencing pipeline was judged likely to have produced a cluster of highly shared sequence variants as a technical artifact.

Library creation used the immunoSEQ multiplex PCR assay. A mixture of 60 forward primers for TCR Vbeta segments and 13 reverse primers for TCR Jbeta segments was used in the multiplex PCR. A multiplex PCR assay on genomic DNA amplified the CDR3 region of rearranged TCR beta genes. The Illumina HiSeq System was used to sequence the amplified TCR beta libraries as 87-base-pair reads. The original pipeline was this. In a later analysis, roughly 80 million unique TCR beta chains were counted across the 500 to 700 repertoires, and roughly 9.9 million of these chains were shared by at least two donors. Raw reads were error-corrected and collapsed into unique sequences with a nearest-neighbor algorithm that merged closely related sequences to remove PCR and sequencing errors. Alignment of CDR3 sequences to IMGT reference sequences was used to assign V, D and J gene segments. Each retained sequence needed at least a six-nucleotide match to both a V gene segment and a J gene segment. A rearrangement counted as productive if the CDR3 had no stop codons and remained in frame with V and J, and every other rearrangement counted as non-productive. CDR3 was defined according to IMGT convention as the region running from the second conserved V-encoded cysteine to the conserved J-encoded phenylalanine. The earlier analysis of around 640 of the donors excluded sequences that lacked an unambiguous match to a single V gene segment. An earlier analysis of fewer than 750 of the donors classified V segments as functional when productive rearrangements were above 56.7% and as segregating when the standard deviation between donors was above 5%. To diagnose cytomegalovirus status from the catalog of TCR beta chain sequences, a statistical classification framework was built. In a later analysis, TCR nucleotide sequences were compared against IMGT/GENE-DB human TR gene sequences so that V and J genes could be assigned. A later analysis assigned CDR3 sequences and most-parsimonious VDJ recombination scenarios with the TCRdist pipeline. A later analysis defined each TCR beta chain by its CDR3 amino acid sequence plus V-gene family, and excluded reads lacking a unique V-gene family. A later analysis removed 550 to 700 highly shared, low-generation-probability nucleotide sequences to deal with suspected cross-contamination and a sequencing artifact. For each public chain, a later analysis derived a clonal expansion index from normalized ranks of inferred template counts within each repertoire. A later analysis computed generation probabilities with a VDJ recombination model fitted to out-of-frame rearrangements, and checked the results against IGoR. In a later analysis, TCR-TCR, TCR-HLA and TCR-CMV co-occurrence was scored with hypergeometric tests, and a repertoire-size bias correction was applied to TCR pairs. In a later analysis, false discovery rates were estimated by permuting HLA or CMV assignments 20 times. In a later analysis, co-occurring TCRs were grouped using DBSCAN, with TCRdist sequence similarity added in when clustering inside HLA-allele-positive subsets. Repertoires with fewer than 30,000 or more than 120,000 public chains were left out of co-occurrence clustering, as were four to six repertoires with anomalous nucleotide sharing. This is the immuneACCESS table as TCRdb keeps it, with only in-frame sequences that have V and J called. A part of the clones is gone; compared with another copy, unresolved V genes explain less than half, and the rest is unexplained. V, J and clone size were drawn from that table, and D and trimming were deduced from the DNA. Recorded for this sample are 97,000 or so clones; around four fifths of them occurred a single time. The ten top clones hold just over 2.5% of the sample.

In total, roughly 670 healthy bone marrow donors made up the cohort. All cohort members were sampled while nominally healthy, although unrecorded immune exposures were likely present. The donor was CMV seronegative and was included in the group of hundreds of seronegative cohort members. Every donor gave a peripheral blood sample, and the peripheral blood mononuclear cells from that sample were used for TCR beta sequencing. Genomic DNA was extracted from the blood cell samples with the Qiagen DNeasy Blood Extraction Kit. This sequence was found in a middle-aged man in good health and CMV-seronegative. The material sequenced was PBMCs.

Here is the DNA: TGTGCCAGCAGCTTAGCGCCTAGCACAGATACGCAGTATTTT. This sequence encodes CASSLAPSTDTQYF. The rearrangement combines TRBV7-3 with TRBJ2-3; the D gene cannot be resolved reliably. The CDR3 holds 14 amino acids from the cysteine to the phenylalanine. Left in the record is the CDR3 DNA by itself, 42 bases read in frame from the first base. As encoded in the germline V gene, CDR1 is SGHTA while CDR2 is FQGTGA. A distance of 6 bases separates the germline ends of V and J, which lose 2 bases and 0 bases respectively.